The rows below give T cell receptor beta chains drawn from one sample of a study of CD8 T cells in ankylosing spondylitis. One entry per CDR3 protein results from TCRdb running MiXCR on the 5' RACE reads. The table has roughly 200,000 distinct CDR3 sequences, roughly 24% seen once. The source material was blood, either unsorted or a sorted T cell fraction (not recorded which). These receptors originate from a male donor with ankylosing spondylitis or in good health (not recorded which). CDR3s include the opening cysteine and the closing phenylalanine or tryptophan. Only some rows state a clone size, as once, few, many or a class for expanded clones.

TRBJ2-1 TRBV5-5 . CASSLEGQGGNEQFF
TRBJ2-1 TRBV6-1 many CASRRDPSSYNEQFF
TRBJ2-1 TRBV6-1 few CASSHLLAGGPHEQFF
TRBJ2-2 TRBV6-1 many CASSLRGGPGELFF
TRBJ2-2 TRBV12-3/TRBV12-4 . CASSLLQGGTGELFF
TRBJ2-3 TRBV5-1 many CASSLAGASGILTDTQYF
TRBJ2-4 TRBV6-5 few CASRQGNIQYF
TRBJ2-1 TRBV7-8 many CASSPTSRGRAIGASNEQFF
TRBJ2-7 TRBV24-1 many CATSDLEQAPSYEQYF
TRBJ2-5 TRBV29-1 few CSGRAGNQETQYF
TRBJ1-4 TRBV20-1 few CSARDRSQNEKLFF
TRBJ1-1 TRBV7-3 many CASSPQGGMSSTEAFF
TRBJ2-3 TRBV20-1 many CSARDFATYPTDTQYF
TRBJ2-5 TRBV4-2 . CASSQDGWLEETQYF
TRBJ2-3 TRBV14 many CASSQYQSTDTQYF
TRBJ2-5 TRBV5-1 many CASTAGDRPTLETQHF
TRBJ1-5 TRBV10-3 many CAIRDRVNQPQHF
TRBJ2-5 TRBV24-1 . CATSGTSGRALESETQYF
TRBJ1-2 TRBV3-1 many CASSQEPGPNYGYTF
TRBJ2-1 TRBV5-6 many CASSLLAGYSYNEQFF
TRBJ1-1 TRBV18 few CASSTGVNPEAFF
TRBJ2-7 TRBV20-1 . CSASVGDRKKQYF
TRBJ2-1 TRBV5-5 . CASSQQGGRVGDEQFF
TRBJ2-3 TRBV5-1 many CASSLGSSGSTDTQYF
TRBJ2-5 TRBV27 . CASSLSAILAGQETQYF
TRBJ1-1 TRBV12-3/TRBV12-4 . CASSGQGKITEAFF
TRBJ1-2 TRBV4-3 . CASSQDLAYRYTF
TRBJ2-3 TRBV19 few CASSRQILGETATDTQYF
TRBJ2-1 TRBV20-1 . CSASRPANEQFF
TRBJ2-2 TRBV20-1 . CSATPSSRAGELFF
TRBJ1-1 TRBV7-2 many CASSRDGNTEAFF
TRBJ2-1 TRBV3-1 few CASSQDPGYTSYNEQFF
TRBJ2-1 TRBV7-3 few CASSLTSASSGGEQFF
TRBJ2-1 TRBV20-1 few CSARGQPWHLNEQFF
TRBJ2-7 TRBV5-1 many CASSMTSGRTEQYF
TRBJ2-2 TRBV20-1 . CSARDGWSSLSGELFF
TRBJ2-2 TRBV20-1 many CSAVGSGSKRTGELFF